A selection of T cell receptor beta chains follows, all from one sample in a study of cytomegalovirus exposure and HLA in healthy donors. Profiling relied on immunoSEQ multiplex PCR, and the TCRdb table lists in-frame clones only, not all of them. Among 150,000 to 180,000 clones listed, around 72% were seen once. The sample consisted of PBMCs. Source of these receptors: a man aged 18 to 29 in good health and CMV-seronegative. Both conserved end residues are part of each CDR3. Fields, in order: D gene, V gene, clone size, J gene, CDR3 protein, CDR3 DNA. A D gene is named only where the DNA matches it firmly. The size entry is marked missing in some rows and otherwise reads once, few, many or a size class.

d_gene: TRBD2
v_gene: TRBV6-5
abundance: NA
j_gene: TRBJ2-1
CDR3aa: CASSYGTSGYNEQFF
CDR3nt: TGTGCCAGCAGTTACGGGACTAGCGGCTACAATGAGCAGTTCTTC

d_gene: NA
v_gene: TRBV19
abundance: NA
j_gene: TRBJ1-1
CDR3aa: CASRWGWGGNTEAFF
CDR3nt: TGTGCCAGTAGATGGGGGTGGGGAGGGAACACTGAAGCTTTCTTT

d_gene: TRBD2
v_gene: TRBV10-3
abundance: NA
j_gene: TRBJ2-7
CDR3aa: CAIQRGRENEQYF
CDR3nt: TGTGCCATCCAGCGAGGGAGGGAGAACGAGCAGTACTTC

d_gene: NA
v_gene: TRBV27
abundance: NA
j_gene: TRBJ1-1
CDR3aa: CASSSWGGTEAFF
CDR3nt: TGTGCCAGCAGCTCATGGGGGGGAACTGAAGCTTTCTTT

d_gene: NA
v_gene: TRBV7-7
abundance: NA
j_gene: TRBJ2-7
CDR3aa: CASSPDRTTYEQYF
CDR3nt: TGTGCCAGCAGCCCAGACAGGACCACCTACGAGCAGTACTTC

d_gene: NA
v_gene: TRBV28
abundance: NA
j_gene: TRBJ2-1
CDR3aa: CASSAGLPQHEQFF
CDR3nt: TGTGCCAGCAGTGCGGGGCTTCCCCAGCATGAGCAGTTCTTC

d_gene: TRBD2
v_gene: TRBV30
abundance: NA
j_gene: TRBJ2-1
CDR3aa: CAWSVSSGAHNEQFF
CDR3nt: TGTGCCTGGAGTGTGTCTAGCGGGGCCCACAATGAGCAGTTCTTC

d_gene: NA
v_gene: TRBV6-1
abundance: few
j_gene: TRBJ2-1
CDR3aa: CASSEVHRYNEQFF
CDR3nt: TGTGCCAGCAGTGAAGTTCACAGATACAATGAGCAGTTCTTC

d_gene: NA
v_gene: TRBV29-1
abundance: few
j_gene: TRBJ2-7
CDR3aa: CSVADGLVEYF
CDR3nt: TGCAGCGTCGCCGACGGACTTGTCGAGTACTTC

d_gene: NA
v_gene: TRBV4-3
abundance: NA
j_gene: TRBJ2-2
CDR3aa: CASSQDPAAGELFF
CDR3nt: TGCGCCAGCAGCCAAGACCCCGCGGCCGGGGAGCTGTTTTTT

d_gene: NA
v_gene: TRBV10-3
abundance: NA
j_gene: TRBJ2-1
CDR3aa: CAISGVAHNEQFF
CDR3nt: TGTGCCATCAGCGGGGTCGCACACAATGAGCAGTTCTTC

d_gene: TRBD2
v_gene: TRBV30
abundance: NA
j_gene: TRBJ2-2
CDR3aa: CAWRTAGLGSGRELFF
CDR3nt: TGTGCCTGGAGGACAGCCGGACTAGGGAGTGGGAGGGAGCTGTTTTTT

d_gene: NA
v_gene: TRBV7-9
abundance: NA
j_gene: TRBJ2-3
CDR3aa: CASFLTDTQYF
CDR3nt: TGTGCCAGCTTTCTCACAGATACGCAGTATTTT

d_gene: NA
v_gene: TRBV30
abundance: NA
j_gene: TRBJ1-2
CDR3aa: CAWSVTLGGYTF
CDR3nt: TGTGCCTGGAGTGTCACGCTTGGCGGCTACACCTTC

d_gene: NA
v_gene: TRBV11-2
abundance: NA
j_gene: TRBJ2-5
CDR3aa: CASSLGGPQGETQYF
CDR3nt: TGTGCCAGCAGCTTAGGCGGACCCCAGGGGGAGACCCAGTACTTC

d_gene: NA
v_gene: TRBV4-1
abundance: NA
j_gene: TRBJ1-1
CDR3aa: CASSQPGAKWNEAFF
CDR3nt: TGCGCCAGCAGCCAACCAGGGGCGAAGTGGAATGAAGCTTTCTTT

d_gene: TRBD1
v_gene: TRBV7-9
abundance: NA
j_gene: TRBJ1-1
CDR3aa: CSSSPDRDEAFF
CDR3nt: TGTTCCAGCAGCCCTGACAGGGATGAAGCTTTCTTT

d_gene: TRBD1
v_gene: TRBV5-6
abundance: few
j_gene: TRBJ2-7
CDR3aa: CASSSGQGYEQYF
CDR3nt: TGTGCCAGCAGCTCGGGACAGGGGTACGAGCAGTACTTC

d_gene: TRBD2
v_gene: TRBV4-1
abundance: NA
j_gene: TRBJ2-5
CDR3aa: CASSPRGLAAEQYF
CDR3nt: TGCGCCAGCAGCCCTCGAGGACTAGCGGCGGAGCAGTACTTC

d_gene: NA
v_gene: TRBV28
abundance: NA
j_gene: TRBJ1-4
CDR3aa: CASSLTGSGEKLFF
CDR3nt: TGTGCCAGCAGTTTAACAGGGTCGGGAGAAAAACTGTTTTTT

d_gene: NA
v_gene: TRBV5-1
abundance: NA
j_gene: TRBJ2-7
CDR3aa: CASSPSQEERPYEQYF
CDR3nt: TGCGCCAGCAGCCCTTCCCAGGAAGAACGCCCCTACGAGCAGTACTTC

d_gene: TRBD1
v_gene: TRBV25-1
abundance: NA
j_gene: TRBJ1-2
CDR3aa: CASSEKQGMGDYGYTF
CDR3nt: TGTGCCAGCAGTGAGAAACAGGGGATGGGTGACTATGGCTACACCTTC

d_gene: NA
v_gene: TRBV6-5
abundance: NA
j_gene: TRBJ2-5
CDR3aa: CASNPSGSLQETQYF
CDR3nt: TGTGCCAGCAACCCCAGCGGGTCCCTCCAAGAGACCCAGTACTTC

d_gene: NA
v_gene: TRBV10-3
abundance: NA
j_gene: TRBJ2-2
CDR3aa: CAISTIDRSNTGELFF
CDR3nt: TGTGCCATCAGTACGATCGACAGGTCGAACACCGGGGAGCTGTTTTTT

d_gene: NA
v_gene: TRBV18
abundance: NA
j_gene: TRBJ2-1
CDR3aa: CASSPDTNEQFF
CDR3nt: TGTGCCAGCTCACCCGACACGAATGAGCAGTTCTTC

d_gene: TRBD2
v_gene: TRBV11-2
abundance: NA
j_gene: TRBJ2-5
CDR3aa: CASSLAGGPETQYF
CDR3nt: TGTGCCAGCAGCTTGGCGGGAGGGCCAGAGACCCAGTACTTC

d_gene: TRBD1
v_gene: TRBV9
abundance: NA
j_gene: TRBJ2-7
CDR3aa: CASSVDRGLDEQYF
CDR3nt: TGTGCCAGCAGCGTAGACAGGGGGCTTGACGAGCAGTACTTC

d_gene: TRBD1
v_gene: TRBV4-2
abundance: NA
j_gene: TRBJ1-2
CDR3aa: CASSQRGGGGYTF
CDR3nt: TGTGCCAGCAGCCAAAGAGGAGGGGGCGGCTACACCTTC

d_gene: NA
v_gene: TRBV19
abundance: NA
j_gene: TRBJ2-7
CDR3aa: CASSIAGSDPSYEQYF
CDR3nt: TGTGCCAGTAGTATAGCTGGTAGCGACCCTTCCTACGAGCAGTACTTC

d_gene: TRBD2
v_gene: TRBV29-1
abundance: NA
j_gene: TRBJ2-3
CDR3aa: CSTDRGLAGGPTDTQYF
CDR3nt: TGCAGCACCGATCGCGGCCTGGCGGGAGGGCCGACAGATACGCAGTATTTT

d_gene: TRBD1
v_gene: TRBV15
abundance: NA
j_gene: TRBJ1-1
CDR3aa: CATSAYRGQGTEAFF
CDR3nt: TGTGCCACCAGCGCTTACAGGGGGCAGGGCACTGAAGCTTTCTTT

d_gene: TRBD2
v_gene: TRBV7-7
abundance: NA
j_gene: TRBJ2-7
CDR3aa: CASSLGLGGRALHEQYF
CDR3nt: TGTGCCAGCAGCTTAGGGTTGGGCGGGAGGGCCCTCCACGAGCAGTACTTC

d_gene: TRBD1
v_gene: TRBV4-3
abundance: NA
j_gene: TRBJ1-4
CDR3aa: CASSQPGEGARGEKLFF
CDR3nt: TGCGCCAGCAGCCAACCGGGAGAGGGGGCAAGGGGTGAAAAACTGTTTTTT

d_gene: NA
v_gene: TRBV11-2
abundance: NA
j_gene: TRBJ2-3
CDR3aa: CASSSDTGTQYF
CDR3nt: TGTGCCAGCAGCTCGGACACAGGCACGCAGTATTTT

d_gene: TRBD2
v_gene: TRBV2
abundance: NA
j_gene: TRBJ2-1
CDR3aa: CASRRSGGSSYNEQFF
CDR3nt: TGTGCCAGCAGGAGAAGCGGGGGCAGCTCCTACAATGAGCAGTTCTTC

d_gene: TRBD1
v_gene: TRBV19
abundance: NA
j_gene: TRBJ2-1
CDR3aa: CASTPITGGNEQFF
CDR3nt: TGTGCCAGTACCCCGATTACAGGGGGCAATGAGCAGTTCTTC

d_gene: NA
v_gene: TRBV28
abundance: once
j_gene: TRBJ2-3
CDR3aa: CASSLFGFDTSTDTQYF
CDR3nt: TGTGCCAGCAGTTTATTCGGCTTTGACACTAGCACAGATACGCAGTATTTT

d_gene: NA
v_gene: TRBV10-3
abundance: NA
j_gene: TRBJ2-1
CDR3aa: CAISEPSLGSYNEQFF
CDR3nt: TGTGCCATCAGTGAGCCTAGCTTGGGCTCCTACAATGAGCAGTTCTTC

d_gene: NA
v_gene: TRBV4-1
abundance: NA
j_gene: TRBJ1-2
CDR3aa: CACSQAHQVVGYGYTF
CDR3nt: TGCGCCTGCAGCCAAGCCCATCAGGTAGTTGGCTATGGCTACACCTTC

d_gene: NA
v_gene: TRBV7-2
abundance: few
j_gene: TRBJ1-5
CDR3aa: CASSLGTVGEPQHF
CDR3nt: TGTGCCAGCAGCTTAGGGACAGTGGGAGAGCCCCAGCATTTT

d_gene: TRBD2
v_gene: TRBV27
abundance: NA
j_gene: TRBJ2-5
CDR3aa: CASSPGLAGGWETQYF
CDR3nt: TGTGCCAGCAGTCCTGGACTAGCGGGAGGGTGGGAGACCCAGTACTTC

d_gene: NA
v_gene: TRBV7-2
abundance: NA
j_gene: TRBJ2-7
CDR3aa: CATRKDSPTYEQYF
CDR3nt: TGTGCCACCAGAAAGGACTCCCCTACCTACGAGCAGTACTTC

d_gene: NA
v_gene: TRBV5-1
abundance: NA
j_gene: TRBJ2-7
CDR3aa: CASSFGNSYEQYF
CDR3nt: TGCGCCAGCAGCTTTGGCAATTCCTACGAGCAGTACTTC

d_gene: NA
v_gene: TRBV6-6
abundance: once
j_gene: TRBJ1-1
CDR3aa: CASSFPFNQGGTEAFF
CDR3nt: TGTGCCAGCAGTTTCCCCTTCAACCAGGGAGGCACTGAAGCTTTCTTT

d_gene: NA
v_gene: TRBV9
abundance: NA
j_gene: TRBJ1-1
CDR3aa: CASSAYNTEAFF
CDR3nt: TGTGCCAGCAGCGCTTATAACACTGAAGCTTTCTTT

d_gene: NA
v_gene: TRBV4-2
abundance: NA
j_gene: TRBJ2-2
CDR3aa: CASSQGVGQGSTGELFF
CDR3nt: TGTGCCAGCAGCCAAGGGGTAGGACAAGGTAGCACCGGGGAGCTGTTTTTT

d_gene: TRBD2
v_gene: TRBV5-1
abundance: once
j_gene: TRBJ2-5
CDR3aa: CASSLEWGRGQTQYF
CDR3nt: TGCGCCAGCAGCTTGGAGTGGGGGAGGGGACAGACCCAGTACTTC

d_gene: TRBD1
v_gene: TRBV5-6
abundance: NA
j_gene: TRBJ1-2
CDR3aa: CASSSRGGTYGYTF
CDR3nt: TGTGCCAGCAGCTCCAGAGGGGGCACCTATGGCTACACCTTC

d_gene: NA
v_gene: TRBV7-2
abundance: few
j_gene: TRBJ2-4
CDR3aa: CASSRSGPRAKNIQYF
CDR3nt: TGTGCCAGCAGCCGGAGCGGCCCCCGAGCCAAAAACATTCAGTACTTC

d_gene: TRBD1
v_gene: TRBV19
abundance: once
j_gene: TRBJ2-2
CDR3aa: CASSMDRGLTGELFF
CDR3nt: TGTGCCAGTAGTATGGACAGGGGGCTTACCGGGGAGCTGTTTTTT

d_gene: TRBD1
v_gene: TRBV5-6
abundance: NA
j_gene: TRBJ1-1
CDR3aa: CASSLGPGTGNTEAFF
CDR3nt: TGTGCCAGCAGCTTGGGGCCCGGGACAGGGAACACTGAAGCTTTCTTT

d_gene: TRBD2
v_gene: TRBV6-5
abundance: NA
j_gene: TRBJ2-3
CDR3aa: CASSALAGGTDTQYF
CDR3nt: TGTGCCAGCAGCGCCCTAGCGGGAGGCACAGATACGCAGTATTTT

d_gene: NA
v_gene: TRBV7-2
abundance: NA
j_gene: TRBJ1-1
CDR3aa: CASSLAEGGGVAFF
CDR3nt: TGTGCCAGCAGCTTAGCGGAGGGGGGGGGTGTAGCTTTCTTT

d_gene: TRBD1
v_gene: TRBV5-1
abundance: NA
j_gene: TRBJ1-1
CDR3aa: CASSFSTGRDTEAFF
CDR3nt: TGCGCCAGCAGCTTCTCGACAGGGCGGGACACTGAAGCTTTCTTT

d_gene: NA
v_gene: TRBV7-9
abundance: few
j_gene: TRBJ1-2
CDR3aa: CASSPDTTYGYTF
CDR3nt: TGTGCCAGCAGCCCCGACACGACCTATGGCTACACCTTC